One and the same sample provided the 19 T cell receptor beta chains below, sequenced in a study of T cell repertoires in cytomegalovirus infection. TCRdb passed the reads through MiXCR, listing each CDR3 protein once. The sample has around 500,000 distinct CDR3 sequences; 42% are singletons. Their antigens are not known. The input for sequencing was cultured PBMCs, taken from culture after CMV antigen stimulation. The source of these receptors is a human donor in good health (CMV status not recorded). Some clones in this sample may be carry-over from other donors' samples.

The chain employs TRBV15 and TRBJ2-2, with D unresolved. The CDR3 is 12 residues long. With 8 bases removed from V and 8 bases from J, the gap between germline ends came to 12 bases. Germline V gene lookup returns CDR1 LNHNV and CDR2 YYDKDF (reference sequence). CDR3 region: CATEKFGGELFF. As DNA, the CDR3 is TGTGCCACCGAAAAGTTCGGGGGGGAGCTGTTTTTT.

The V gene is TRBV7-6, the J gene TRBJ2-1; D ambiguous. Germline-derived CDR1 and CDR2 are SGHVS and FNYEAQ. V was cut by 1 base and J by 7 bases, with 11 bases left in between. The CDR3 is made up of 14 amino acids. CDR3 nucleotide sequence: TGTGCCAGCAGCTTAGAACCCAAGGAAAATGAGCAGTTCTTC. Translated, it gives CASSLEPKENEQFF.

The chain combines TRBV28 with TRBJ2-7; 10 positions agree with TRBD2. Germline values: CDR1 MDHEN, CDR2 SYDVKM. The CDR3 contains 12 residues. V gave up 6 bases and J gave up 9 bases; unmatched junction bases: 5. The CDR3 coding sequence is TGTGCCAGCAGCCAGGGACTAGCGTGGCAGTACTTC. As protein: CASSQGLAWQYF.

The rearrangement uses TRBV10-2 and TRBJ1-5; 9 positions agree with TRBD1. V lost 4 bases to trimming and J lost 1 base; unmatched junction nucleotides: 11. This CDR3 has 18 residues. CDR1 WSHSY and CDR2 SAAADI come from the germline V gene. The CDR3 sequence: CASSARPRTGASNQPQHF. In DNA form, the CDR3 reads TGCGCCAGCAGTGCACGTCCCAGGACAGGGGCCAGCAATCAGCCCCAGCATTTT.

The rearrangement links TRBV20-1 to TRBJ1-3, with D uncertain. The CDR3 contains 14 residues. Germline V gene data show CDR1 as DFQATT and CDR2 as SNEGSKA (reference sequence). V gave up 0 bases and J gave up 0 bases, with 6 bases separating them. For the CDR3, the DNA is TGCAGTGCTAGAGAACATTCCTCTGGAAACACCATATATTTT. Translation: CSAREHSSGNTIYF.

This sequence joins TRBV11-2 and TRBJ2-3, with a weak D call TRBD2 (6 bases). Germline loops: CDR1 SGHAT, CDR2 FQNNGV. V gave up 5 bases and J gave up 4 bases, with 13 bases separating them. The CDR3 is 14 amino acids. In DNA, the CDR3 is TGTGCCAGCAGCCCTTCTAGCGCAGCAGATACGCAGTATTTT. Amino acid sequence: CASSPSSAADTQYF.

This sequence joins TRBV6-2 or TRBV6-3 and TRBJ1-5; D may be TRBD1 (5 bases). This CDR3 has 14 amino acids. V lost 2 bases, J lost 7 bases, and 12 bases lay in between. Germline-derived CDR1 and CDR2 are MNHEY and SVGEGT. The DNA for the CDR3 is TGTGCCAGCAGTTACCCGCAACCAGGGCAGCCCCAGCATTTT. Residues: CASSYPQPGQPQHF.

For the CDR3, the DNA is TGTGCCAGTAGTATAGATCGGGGACACCGAGCGGGTTACAATGAGCAGTTCTTC. It is translated as CASSIDRGHRAGYNEQFF. This chain links TRBV19 with TRBJ2-1; the D gene could be TRBD1 or TRBD2 (6 bases each). Germline-derived CDR1 and CDR2 are LNHDA and SQIVND (reference sequence). The CDR3 runs to 18 residues. With 0 bases removed from V and 4 bases from J, the gap between germline ends came to 19 bases.

The genes are TRBV2 and TRBJ2-3, with TRBD2 as a possible D gene (5 bases). V lost 4 bases and J lost 6, with 11 bases in between. CDR3 length: 13 residues. The germline V gene has CDR1 SNHLY and CDR2 FYNNEI. As DNA, the CDR3 is TGTGCCAGCAGTGGTGCTAGCCGTGATACGCAGTATTTT. It encodes CASSGASRDTQYF.

This clonotype appeared a single time. The chain carries TRBV18 and TRBJ2-1; D may be TRBD2 (6 bases). Germline V CDR1 and CDR2: KGHSH, LQKENI. This CDR3 region has 14 residues. V was trimmed by 3 bases and J by 5 bases, leaving 11 bases between them. The CDR3 DNA reads TGTGCCAGCTCACCCGGGGCGGGGCACAATGAGCAGTTCTTC. Amino acid sequence: CASSPGAGHNEQFF.

This chain uses TRBV2 with TRBJ1-4; no clear D. The germline CDR1 and CDR2 sequences are SNHLY and FYNNEI. The germline V and J ends were trimmed by 4 bases and 4 bases, with 10 bases remaining between them. The CDR3 length is 14 residues. CDR3 nucleotides: TGTGCCAGCAGTGTACGAACAGTTAATGAAAAACTGTTTTTT. Translation gives CASSVRTVNEKLFF.

The genes are TRBV3-1 and TRBJ1-4; 8 bases align to TRBD1. V lost 3 bases and J lost 4; bases outside the gene matches: 10. The germline V gene has CDR1 LGHDT and CDR2 YNNKEL (reference sequence). The CDR3 has 17 amino acids. As DNA, the CDR3 is TGTGCCAGCAGCCATTTAGACAGGGGCGACTATAATGAAAAACTGTTTTTT. The encoded protein is CASSHLDRGDYNEKLFF.

This chain links TRBV30 with TRBJ1-1, with D unclear. The CDR3 contains 13 residues. V was trimmed by 5 bases and J by 0 bases, leaving 10 bases between them. Germline V gene lookup returns CDR1 GTSNPN and CDR2 SVGIG (reference sequence). The CDR3 DNA reads as TGTGCCTGGGGGTACAACGTGAACACTGAAGCTTTCTTT. Its protein product is CAWGYNVNTEAFF.

V is TRBV12-3 or TRBV12-4 and J is TRBJ2-5; 7 bases are shared with TRBD1. The CDR3 is made up of 14 amino acids. Germline trimming cut 3 bases from V and 5 bases from J; bases unmatched to any gene: 6. The CDR3 sequence is CASSFHRQGETQYF. In nucleotides, the CDR3 is TGTGCCAGCAGTTTCCATCGACAGGGCGAGACCCAGTACTTC.

The rearrangement links TRBV7-8 to TRBJ2-3; D is tentatively TRBD1 or TRBD2 (5 bases each). V gave up 2 bases and J gave up 0 bases, with 12 bases separating them. This CDR3 comprises 16 residues. The V gene's germline CDR1 is SGHVS and CDR2 FQNEAQ. This chain's CDR3 is CASSLSWGTSTDTQYF. The DNA of the CDR3 is TGTGCCAGCAGCTTATCCTGGGGGACGAGCACAGATACGCAGTATTTT. Supplemented by reference TRBV7-8 and TRBJ2-3, the full variable domain reads GAGVSQSPRYKVAKRGQDVALRCDPISGHVSLFWYQQALGQGPEFLTYFQNEAQLDKSGLPSDRFFAERPEGSVSTLKIQRTQQEDSAVYLCASSLSWGTSTDTQYFGPGTRLTVL.

CDR3 DNA sequence: TGTGCCAGCAGCCAAGTCGGAAGTCGGTTTGGCAATGAGCAGTTCTTC. Translation gives CASSQVGSRFGNEQFF. V gene TRBV14 combines with J gene TRBJ2-1, with D unclear. Germline CDR1 reads SGHDN; CDR2 reads FVKESK. The CDR3 has 16 amino acids. V lost 1 base and J lost 6, with 16 bases in between.

This clonotype was observed a handful of times. The rearrangement links TRBV4-1 to TRBJ2-1; D possibly corresponds to TRBD2 (5 bases). Germline V CDR1 and CDR2: MGHRA, YSYEKL. V lost 4 bases to trimming and J lost 2 bases, with 15 bases between them. The CDR3 contains 16 residues. CDR3 sequence reads: CASSPRGTVPYNEQFF. The DNA for the CDR3 is TGCGCCAGCAGCCCCCGGGGAACGGTACCCTACAATGAGCAGTTCTTC.

The chain recombines TRBV18 with TRBJ1-1; the D gene is possibly TRBD1 (5 bases). Germline CDR1 is KGHSH and CDR2 is LQKENI. The CDR3 covers 16 residues. Trimming stripped 6 bases from V and 0 bases from J, with 17 bases between. In DNA form, the CDR3 reads TGTGCCAGCTCCCCTGGGACCCTCTCCCTGAACACTGAAGCTTTCTTT. Translation: CASSPGTLSLNTEAFF.

The gene calls are TRBV28 and TRBJ2-1, with D perhaps matching TRBD1 (6 bases). V lost 5 bases, J lost 7 bases, and 15 bases lay in between. The CDR3 runs 14 residues. CDR1 and CDR2 (germline): MDHEN, SYDVKM. CDR3: CASSDRTEVNEQFF. The DNA for the CDR3 is TGTGCCAGCAGTGACCGGACAGAGGTGAATGAGCAGTTCTTC.